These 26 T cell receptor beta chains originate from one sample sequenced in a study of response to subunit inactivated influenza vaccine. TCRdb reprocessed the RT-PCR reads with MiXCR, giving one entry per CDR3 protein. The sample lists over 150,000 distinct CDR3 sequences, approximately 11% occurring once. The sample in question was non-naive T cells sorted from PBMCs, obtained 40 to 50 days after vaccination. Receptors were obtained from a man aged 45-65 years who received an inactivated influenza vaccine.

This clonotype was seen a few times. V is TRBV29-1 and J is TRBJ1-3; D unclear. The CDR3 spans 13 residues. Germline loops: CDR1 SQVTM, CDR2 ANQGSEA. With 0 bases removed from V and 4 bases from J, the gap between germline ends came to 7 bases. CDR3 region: CSVEDSGGNTIYF. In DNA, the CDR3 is TGCAGCGTTGAAGATTCTGGGGGAAACACCATATATTTT.

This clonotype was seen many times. As DNA, the CDR3 is TGTGCCAGCAGTCACCTTCCGAACAGCCGCCTATCTGGGGCCAACGTCCTGACTTTC. As protein: CASSHLPNSRLSGANVLTF. The chain joins TRBV5-6 to TRBJ2-6, with D uncertain. The CDR3 spans 19 residues. CDR1 SGHDT and CDR2 YYEEEE come from the germline V gene. Trimming pared 5 bases from V and 1 base from J, leaving 22 bases between.

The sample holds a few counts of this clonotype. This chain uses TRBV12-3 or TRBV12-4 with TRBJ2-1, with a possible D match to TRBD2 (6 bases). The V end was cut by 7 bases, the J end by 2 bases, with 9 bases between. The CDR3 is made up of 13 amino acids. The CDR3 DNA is TGTGCCAGCATGGGGGGTCCCTACAATGAGCAGTTCTTC. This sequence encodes CASMGGPYNEQFF.

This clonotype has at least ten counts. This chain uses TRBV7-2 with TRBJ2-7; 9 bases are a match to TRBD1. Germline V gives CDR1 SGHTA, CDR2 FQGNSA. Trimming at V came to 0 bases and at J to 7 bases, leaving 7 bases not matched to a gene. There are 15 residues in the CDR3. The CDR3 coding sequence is TGTGCCAGCAGCTTAGCAACGGACAGGGGAGGTGAGCAGTACTTC. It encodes CASSLATDRGGEQYF.

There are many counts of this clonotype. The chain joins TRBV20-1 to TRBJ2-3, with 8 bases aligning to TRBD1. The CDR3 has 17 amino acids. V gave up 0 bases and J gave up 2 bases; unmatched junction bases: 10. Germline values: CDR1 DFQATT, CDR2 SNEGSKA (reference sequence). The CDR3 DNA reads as TGCAGTGCTAGAGATGTGTCTCGGACAGGGCCCACAGATACGCAGTATTTT. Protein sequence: CSARDVSRTGPTDTQYF.

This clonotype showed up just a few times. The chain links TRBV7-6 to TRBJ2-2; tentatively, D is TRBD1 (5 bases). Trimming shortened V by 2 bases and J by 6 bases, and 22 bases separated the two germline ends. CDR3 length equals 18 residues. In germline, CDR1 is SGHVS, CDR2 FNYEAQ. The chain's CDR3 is CASSLRPGQRVKAGELFF. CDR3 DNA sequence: TGTGCCAGCAGCTTAAGGCCCGGACAACGGGTTAAGGCCGGGGAGCTGTTTTTT.

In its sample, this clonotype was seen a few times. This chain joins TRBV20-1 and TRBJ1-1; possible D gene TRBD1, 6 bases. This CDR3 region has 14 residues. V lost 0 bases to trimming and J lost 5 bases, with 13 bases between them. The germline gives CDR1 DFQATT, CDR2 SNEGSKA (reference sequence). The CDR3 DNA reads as TGCAGTGCTAGAGATCCCGGGGGCGGAACTGAAGCTTTCTTT. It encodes CSARDPGGGTEAFF.

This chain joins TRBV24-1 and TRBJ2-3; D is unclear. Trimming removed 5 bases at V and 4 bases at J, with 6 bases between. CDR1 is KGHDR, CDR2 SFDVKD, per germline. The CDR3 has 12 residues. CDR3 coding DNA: TGTGCCACCAGTGCTGGAGCAGATACGCAGTATTTT. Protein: CATSAGADTQYF.

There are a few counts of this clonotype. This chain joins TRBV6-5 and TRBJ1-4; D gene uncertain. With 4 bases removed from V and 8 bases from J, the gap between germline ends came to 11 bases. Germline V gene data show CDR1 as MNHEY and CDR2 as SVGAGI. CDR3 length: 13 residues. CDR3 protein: CASSWSGMEKLFF. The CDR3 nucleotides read TGTGCCAGCAGTTGGTCCGGCATGGAAAAACTGTTTTTT.

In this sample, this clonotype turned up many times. The CDR3 nucleotides read TGTGCCAGCAGTTACCCGATCTATTACAGGGGGCTCAATGAGCAGTTCTTC. Its translation is CASSYPIYYRGLNEQFF. V and J are TRBV6-2 or TRBV6-3 and TRBJ2-1, with TRBD1 matching 9 bases. Germline V gene lookup returns CDR1 MNHEY and CDR2 SVGEGT. This CDR3 has 17 amino acids. With V trimmed by 2 bases and J by 6 bases, 11 bases remained unmatched.

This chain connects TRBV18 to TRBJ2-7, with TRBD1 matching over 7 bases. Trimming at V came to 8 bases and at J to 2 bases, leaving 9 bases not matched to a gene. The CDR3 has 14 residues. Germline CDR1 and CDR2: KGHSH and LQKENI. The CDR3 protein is CASKGQGEAYEQYF. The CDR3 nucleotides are TGTGCCAGCAAGGGCCAGGGGGAAGCCTACGAGCAGTACTTC.

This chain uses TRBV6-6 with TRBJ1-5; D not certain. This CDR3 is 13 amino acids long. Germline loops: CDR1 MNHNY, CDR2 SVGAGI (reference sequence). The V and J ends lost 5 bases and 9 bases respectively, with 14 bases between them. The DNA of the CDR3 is TGTGCCAGCAGTAGTGGCGAGGGCCGGCCCCAGCATTTT. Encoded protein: CASSSGEGRPQHF.

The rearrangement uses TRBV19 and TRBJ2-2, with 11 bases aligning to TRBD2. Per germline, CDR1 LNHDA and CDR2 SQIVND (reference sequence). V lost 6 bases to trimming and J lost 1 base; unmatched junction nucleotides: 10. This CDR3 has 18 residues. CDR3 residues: CASRITSGSVRNTGELFF. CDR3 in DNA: TGTGCCAGTAGAATAACTAGCGGGAGTGTACGGAACACCGGGGAGCTGTTTTTT.

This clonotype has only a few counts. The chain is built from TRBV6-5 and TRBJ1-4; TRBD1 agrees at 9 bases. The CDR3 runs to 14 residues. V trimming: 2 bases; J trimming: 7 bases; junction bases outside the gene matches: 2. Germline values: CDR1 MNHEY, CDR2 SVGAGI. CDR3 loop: CASSYTGQGEKLFF. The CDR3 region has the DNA TGTGCCAGCAGTTACACGGGACAGGGTGAAAAACTGTTTTTT.

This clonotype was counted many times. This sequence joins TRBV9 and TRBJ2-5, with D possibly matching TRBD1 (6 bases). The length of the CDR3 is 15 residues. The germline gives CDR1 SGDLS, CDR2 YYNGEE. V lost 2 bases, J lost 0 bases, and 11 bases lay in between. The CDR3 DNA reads TGTGCCAGCAGCGTCCTACAGGGCTACCAAGAGACCCAGTACTTC. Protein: CASSVLQGYQETQYF. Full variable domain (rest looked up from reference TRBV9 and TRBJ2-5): DSGVTQTPKHLITATGQRVTLRCSPRSGDLSVYWYQQSLDQGLQFLIQYYNGEERAKGNILERFSAQQFPDLHSELNLSSLELGDSALYFCASSVLQGYQETQYFGPGTRLLVL.

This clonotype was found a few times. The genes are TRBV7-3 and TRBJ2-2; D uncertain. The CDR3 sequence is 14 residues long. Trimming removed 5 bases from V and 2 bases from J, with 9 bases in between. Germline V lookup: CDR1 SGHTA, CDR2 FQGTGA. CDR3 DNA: TGTGCCAGCAGCAGCCGCTTAAACACCGGGGAGCTGTTTTTT. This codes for CASSSRLNTGELFF.

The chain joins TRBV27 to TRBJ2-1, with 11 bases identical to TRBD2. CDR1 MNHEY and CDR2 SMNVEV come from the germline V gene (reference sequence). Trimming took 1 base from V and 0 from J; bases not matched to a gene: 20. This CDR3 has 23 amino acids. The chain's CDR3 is CASSLLSNPPGTSGKSSYNEQFF. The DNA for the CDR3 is TGTGCCAGCAGTTTATTAAGCAACCCACCCGGGACTAGCGGCAAGAGCTCCTACAATGAGCAGTTCTTC.

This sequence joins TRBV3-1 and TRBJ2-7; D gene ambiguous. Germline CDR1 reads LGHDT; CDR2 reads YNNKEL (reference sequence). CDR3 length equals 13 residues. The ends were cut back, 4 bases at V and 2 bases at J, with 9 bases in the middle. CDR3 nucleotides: TGTGCCAGCAGCCCTCGTTCTACCTACGAGCAGTACTTC. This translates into CASSPRSTYEQYF.

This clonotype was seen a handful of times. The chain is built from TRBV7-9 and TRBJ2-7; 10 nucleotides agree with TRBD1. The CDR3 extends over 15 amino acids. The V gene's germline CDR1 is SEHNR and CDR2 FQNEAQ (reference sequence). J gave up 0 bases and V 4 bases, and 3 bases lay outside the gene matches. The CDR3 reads CASSSDRGSSYEQYF. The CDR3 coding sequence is TGTGCCAGCAGCTCGGACAGGGGGTCCTCCTACGAGCAGTACTTC.

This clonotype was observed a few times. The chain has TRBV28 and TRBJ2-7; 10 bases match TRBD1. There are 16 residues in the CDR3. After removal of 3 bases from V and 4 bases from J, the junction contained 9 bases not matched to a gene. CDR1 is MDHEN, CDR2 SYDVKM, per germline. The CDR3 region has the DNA TGTGCCAGCAGTTTGGGGGCTGGACAGGGGGGATACGAGCAGTACTTC. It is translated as CASSLGAGQGGYEQYF.

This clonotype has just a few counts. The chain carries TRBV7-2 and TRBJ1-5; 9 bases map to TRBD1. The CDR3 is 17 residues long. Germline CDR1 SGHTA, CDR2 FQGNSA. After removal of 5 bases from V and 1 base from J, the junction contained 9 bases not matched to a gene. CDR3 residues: CASSPGTGSKSNQPQHF. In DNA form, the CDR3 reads TGTGCCAGCAGCCCCGGGACAGGGAGCAAGAGCAATCAGCCCCAGCATTTT.

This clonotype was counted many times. CDR3 sequence (DNA): TGTGCCAGCAGTCGGGAGACAGCGATTAATGAAAAACTGTTTTTT. It translates to CASSRETAINEKLFF. The rearrangement joins TRBV6-2 or TRBV6-3 to TRBJ1-4; weak D call: TRBD1 (5 bases). Trimming pared 5 bases from V and 4 bases from J, leaving 14 bases between. The germline V gene has CDR1 MNHEY and CDR2 SVGEGT. The CDR3 sequence is 15 residues long.

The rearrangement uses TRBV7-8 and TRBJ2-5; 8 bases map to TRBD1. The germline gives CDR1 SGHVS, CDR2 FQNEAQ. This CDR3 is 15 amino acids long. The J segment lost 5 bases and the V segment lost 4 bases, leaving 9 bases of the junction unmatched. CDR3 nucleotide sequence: TGTGCCAGCAGCTCACTGGGACAGGTTGTCGAGACCCAGTACTTC. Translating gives CASSSLGQVVETQYF. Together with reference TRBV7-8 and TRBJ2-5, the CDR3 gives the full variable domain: GAGVSQSPRYKVAKRGQDVALRCDPISGHVSLFWYQQALGQGPEFLTYFQNEAQLDKSGLPSDRFFAERPEGSVSTLKIQRTQQEDSAVYLCASSSLGQVVETQYFGPGTRLLVL.

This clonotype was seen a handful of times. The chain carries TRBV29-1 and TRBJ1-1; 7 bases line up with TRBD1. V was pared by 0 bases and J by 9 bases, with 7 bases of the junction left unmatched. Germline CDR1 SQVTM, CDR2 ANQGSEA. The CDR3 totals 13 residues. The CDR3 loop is CSVEDWDSKKAFF. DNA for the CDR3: TGCAGCGTTGAAGATTGGGACAGTAAAAAAGCTTTCTTT.

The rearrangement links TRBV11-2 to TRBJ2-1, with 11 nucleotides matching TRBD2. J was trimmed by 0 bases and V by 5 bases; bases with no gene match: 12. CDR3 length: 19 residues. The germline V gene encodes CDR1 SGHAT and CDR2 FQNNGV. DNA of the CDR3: TGTGCCAGCAGCCCCCAGGGGACTAGCGGTTTTCCCTCCTACAATGAGCAGTTCTTC. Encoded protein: CASSPQGTSGFPSYNEQFF.

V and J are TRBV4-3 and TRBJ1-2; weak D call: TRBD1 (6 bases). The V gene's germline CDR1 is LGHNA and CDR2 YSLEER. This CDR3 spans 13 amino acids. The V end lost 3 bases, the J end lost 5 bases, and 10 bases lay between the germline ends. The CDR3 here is CASSHNTGYGYTF. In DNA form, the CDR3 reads TGCGCCAGCAGCCACAATACAGGGTATGGCTACACCTTC.